This T cell receptor (beta chain) was sequenced for a study of T cell responses to AZD1222 COVID-19 vaccine (dated by TCRdb to about 2021). Context from the whole study: TCR sequencing covered roughly 230 trial participants: nearly 210 given two doses of AZD1222 and approximately 26 given two doses of MenACWY control vaccine. Trial participants were enrolled by age into 18-55, 56-69 and 70-plus year subgroups, with 148, 28 and 57 TCR-sequenced participants respectively.

The CDR3 regions of human TCRbeta chains were subjected to immunosequencing. As for the authors' bioinformatics: Repertoire TCRs were matched against a reference library of SARS-CoV-2-specific TCRs generated with the MIRA antigen-specificity platform. Breadth was defined as the fraction of unique TCRs that were SARS-CoV-2-associated. Depth was defined as the fraction of total T cells that were SARS-CoV-2-associated. Each spike-specific TCR was assigned to its reactive spike region and to a CD4 or CD8 class using the MIRA data. Log10-transformed breadth and depth values were compared by one-way ANOVA with Sidak's multiple comparisons tests. TCRdb obtained this table from immuneACCESS and retained in-frame rearrangements with V and J assigned. These tables miss some clones; where compared with another copy, unresolved V genes account for less than half of the shortfall, and the remainder is unexplained. V and J calls and clone size follow that table, whereas D and trimming were derived from the DNA. This sample comprises 210,000 or so clones, 94% of them detected only once. The biggest ten clones account for over 1.5% of the sample.

Note on this clone: Its antigen is still unknown. No per-base quality is available; no much larger clone lies one base away.

CDR1 KGHSH and CDR2 LQKENI were looked up in the germline V gene. The trim is 3 bases for V and 4 bases for J, with a gap of 12 bases between the germline ends. Its CDR3 holds 14 amino acids, cysteine through phenylalanine. Only the CDR3 region is kept as DNA, spanning 42 bases read in frame from base 1. Results the study describes overall, beyond this receptor: Conclusions about previously exposed vaccinees are limited, since just five or six AZD1222 recipients were seropositive for SARS-CoV-2 at baseline. After two AZD1222 doses, both the breadth and the depth of spike-specific TCRs were significantly higher than at day 0 and than in MenACWY recipients. The 56-69-year group was small, and its depth increase did not reach significance, likely because of low power. Most participants were white British and females outnumbered males, and the authors suggested that clonal diversity may have been underestimated. No day 14 peak-response samples were available, so repertoires were characterized only after the peak T cell response. Epitopes outside the regions mutated in the B.1.351 and B.1.1.7 variants were reportedly recognized by nearly half of the unique spike-specific TCRs. Vaccine-associated CD4 TCRs spanned the whole spike protein, with dominant responses in regions 160-218 and 743-854.

The time point label here, explained by the study, means: about 28 days (+/-7) after the second vaccine dose. The treatment or condition label, read with the paper, signifies: meningococcal conjugate vaccine given as trial control. The vaccinee samples were drawn from two UK trials, COV001 and COV002, one of which was a single-blind randomized controlled phase 2/3 trial testing AZD1222 (ChAdOx1 nCoV-19) in healthy adults. For TCRbeta chain sequencing, PBMC samples from trial participants were taken at day 0 and at day 28 after the second dose. Sequencing was performed on peripheral blood, taken 28 days after the second dose of the MenACWY control vaccine. The rearrangement combines TRBV18 with TRBJ1-1, with no D gene named confidently. The receptor was isolated from an adult who received the MenACWY meningococcal vaccine as a control. The sequenced DNA is TGTGCCAGCTCACCTAGAAACGGACGCACTGAAGCTTTCTTT. It translates to CASSPRNGRTEAFF.